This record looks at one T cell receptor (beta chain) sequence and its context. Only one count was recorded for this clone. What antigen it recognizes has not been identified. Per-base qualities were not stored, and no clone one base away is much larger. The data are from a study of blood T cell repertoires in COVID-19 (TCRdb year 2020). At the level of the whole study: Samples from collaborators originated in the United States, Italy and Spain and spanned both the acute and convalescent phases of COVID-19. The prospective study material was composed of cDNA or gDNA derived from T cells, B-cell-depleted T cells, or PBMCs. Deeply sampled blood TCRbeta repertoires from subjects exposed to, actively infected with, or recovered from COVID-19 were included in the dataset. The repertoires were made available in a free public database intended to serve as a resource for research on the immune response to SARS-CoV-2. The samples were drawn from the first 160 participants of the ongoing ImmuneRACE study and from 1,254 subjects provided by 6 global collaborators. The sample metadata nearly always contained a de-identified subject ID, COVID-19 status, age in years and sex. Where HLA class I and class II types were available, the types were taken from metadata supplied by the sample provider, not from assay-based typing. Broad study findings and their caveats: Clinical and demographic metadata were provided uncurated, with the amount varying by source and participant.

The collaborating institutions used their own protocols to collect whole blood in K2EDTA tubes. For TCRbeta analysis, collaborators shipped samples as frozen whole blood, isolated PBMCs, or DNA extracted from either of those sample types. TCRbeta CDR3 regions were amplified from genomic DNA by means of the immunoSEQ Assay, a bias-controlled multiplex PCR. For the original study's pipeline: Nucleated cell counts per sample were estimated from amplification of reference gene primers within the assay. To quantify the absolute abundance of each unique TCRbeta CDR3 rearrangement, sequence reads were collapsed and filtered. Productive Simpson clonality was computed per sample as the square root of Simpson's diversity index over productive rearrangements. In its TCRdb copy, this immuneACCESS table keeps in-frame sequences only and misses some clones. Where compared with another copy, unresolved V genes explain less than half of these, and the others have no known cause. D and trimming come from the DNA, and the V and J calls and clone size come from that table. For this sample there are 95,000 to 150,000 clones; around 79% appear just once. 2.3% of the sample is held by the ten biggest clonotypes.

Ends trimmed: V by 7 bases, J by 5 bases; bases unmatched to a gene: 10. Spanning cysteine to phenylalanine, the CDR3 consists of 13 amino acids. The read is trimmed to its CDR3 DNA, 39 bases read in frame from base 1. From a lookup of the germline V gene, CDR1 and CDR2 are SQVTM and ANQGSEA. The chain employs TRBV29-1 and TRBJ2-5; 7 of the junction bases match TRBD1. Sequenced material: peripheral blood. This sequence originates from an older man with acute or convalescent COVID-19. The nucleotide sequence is TGCAGCGACTATGGGGGCAGGGGGGAGACCCAGTACTTC. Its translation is CSDYGGRGETQYF.